The 9 T cell receptor beta chains below were found in one sample sequenced in a study of a mutant IDH1 vaccine in newly diagnosed glioma. This table comes from immunoSEQ multiplex PCR, and its TCRdb copy is limited to in-frame clones, with some not included. The table shows some 50,000 clones, with over 80% occurring only once. Time point given: week 35, safety follow-up. Vaccination used 300 ug of mutant IDH1 20-mer peptide per dose, with topical imiquimod. For these TCRs, the target antigens are not known. The material sequenced was PBMCs, taken from a glioma patient whose treatment included an IDH1 peptide vaccine. The receptors here all came from a man in his forties or fifties with glioma.

The V call is TRBV5-1, the J call TRBJ2-1, with 7 positions matching TRBD1. Trimming at V came to 1 base and at J to 1 base, leaving 2 bases not matched to a gene. The length of the CDR3 is 15 residues. Germline CDR1 and CDR2: SGHRS and YFSETQ. For the CDR3, the DNA is TGCGCCAGCAGCTTGCCAGGGGGATCCTACAATGAGCAGTTCTTC. Translating it yields CASSLPGGSYNEQFF.

The chain links TRBV10-3 to TRBJ2-7; D assignment may be TRBD1 or TRBD2 (5 bases each). This CDR3 has 16 amino acids. Trimming removed 2 bases at V and 0 bases at J, with 14 bases between. Germline CDR1 ENHRY, CDR2 SYGVKD. The CDR3 DNA sequence: TGTGCCATCAGTGAGAATCGCCGGGACCTCTCCTACGAGCAGTACTTC. This codes for CAISENRRDLSYEQYF.

This clone showed up just once. The chain links TRBV27 to TRBJ2-7; TRBD1 aligns across 11 bases. CDR3 length: 14 amino acids. Germline V lookup: CDR1 MNHEY, CDR2 SMNVEV (reference sequence). V was clipped by 3 bases and J by 6 bases; unmatched bases: 4. The chain's CDR3 is CASSLDRGRSEQYF. The CDR3 DNA sequence: TGTGCCAGCAGTTTGGACAGGGGGCGGAGCGAGCAGTACTTC.

This chain connects TRBV6-5 to TRBJ1-1, with D possibly matching TRBD1 (6 bases). Germline V gives CDR1 MNHEY, CDR2 SVGAGI. The CDR3 runs to 15 residues. V was clipped by 5 bases and J by 3 bases, with 16 bases between them. CDR3 sequence: CASSTPSQGHTEAFF. The DNA of the CDR3 is TGTGCCAGCAGTACCCCCTCACAGGGACACACTGAAGCTTTCTTT.

V and J are TRBV9 and TRBJ1-2; D uncertain. V lost 0 bases, J lost 8 bases, and 23 bases lay in between. CDR3 length: 17 residues. Germline CDR1 reads SGDLS; CDR2 reads YYNGEE. In nucleotides, the CDR3 is TGTGCCAGCAGCGTAGAAAGAGGAGGACGGAGCCGAGGGGGCTACACCTTC. Translated, it gives CASSVERGGRSRGGYTF.

This clone came up a few times. The V and J genes are TRBV25-1 and TRBJ1-3, with unresolved D. V lost 11 bases and J 0 bases, leaving 5 bases between the germline ends. The CDR3 loop spans 11 amino acids. Germline CDR1 reads MGHDK; CDR2 reads SYGVNS. CDR3 residues: CAAGSGNTIYF. CDR3 nucleotides: TGTGCCGCGGGCTCTGGAAACACCATATATTTT. The complete variable domain, with remaining parts taken from reference TRBV25-1 and TRBJ1-3, reads EADIYQTPRYLVIGTGKKITLECSQTMGHDKMYWYQQDPGMELHLIHYSYGVNSTEKGDLSSESTVSRIRTEHFPLTLESARPSHTSQYLCAAGSGNTIYFGEGSWLTVV.

The gene calls are TRBV7-8 and TRBJ1-4; TRBD1 matches at 8 bases. Germline V gene data show CDR1 as SGHVS and CDR2 as FQNEAQ. Unmatched junction bases numbered 7, after V lost 3 bases and J lost 4 bases. The CDR3 spans 16 residues. CDR3 amino acids: CASSFTPGQVNEKLFF. CDR3 sequence (DNA): TGTGCCAGCAGCTTTACGCCGGGACAGGTTAATGAAAAACTGTTTTTT.

The sample holds one count of this clone. This chain joins TRBV11-2 and TRBJ2-7; weak D call: TRBD1 (6 bases). Germline loops: CDR1 SGHAT, CDR2 FQNNGV. V lost 1 base and J 0 bases, leaving 19 bases between the germline ends. This CDR3 contains 18 residues. Here the CDR3 reads CASSLVPSTGSISYEQYF. In DNA form, the CDR3 reads TGTGCCAGCAGCTTAGTTCCGTCTACAGGGTCTATCTCCTACGAGCAGTACTTC.

The rearrangement joins TRBV6-1 to TRBJ1-5; D is unresolved. Germline CDR1 and CDR2: MNHNS and SASEGT. V gave up 4 bases and J gave up 6 bases, with 19 bases separating them. The CDR3 runs 16 residues. CDR3 residues: CASSAGRTASGQPQHF. The CDR3, as DNA: TGTGCCAGCAGTGCCGGGCGGACGGCGTCCGGTCAGCCCCAGCATTTT.